This T cell receptor beta chain is from a study of blood T cell repertoires in COVID-19. This CDR3 has 14 amino acids. Germline V gives CDR1 SGHDN, CDR2 FVKESK. Trimming took 4 bases from V and 8 from J, leaving 17 bases between them. There are a few counts of this clone. Some clones are missing from TCRdb's copy, which holds only in-frame ones; the method was immunoSEQ multiplex PCR. The sample lists around 50,000 clones, over 75% seen once, with around 5.1% in the top ten. J is TRBJ1-2 and V is TRBV14; D uncertain. The receptor was derived from a man aged 35-49 years with active COVID-19. The sequenced sample consisted of peripheral blood. The CDR3 nucleotides read TGTGCCAGCAGCCTCGCGAGTCTCTCCTTGGGCTACACCTTC. It is translated as CASSLASLSLGYTF.